The 26 T cell receptor beta chains presented below share a single source sample, sequenced in a study of blood T cell repertoires in COVID-19. Assay used: immunoSEQ multiplex PCR; TCRdb lists only in-frame clones, some missing. The sample consists of some 210,000 clones, over 75% of them appearing once. The sequencing sample was made of peripheral blood. These receptors came from a middle-aged woman who had recovered from COVID-19.

This chain links TRBV6-2 or TRBV6-3 with TRBJ2-1, with TRBD1 as a possible D gene (5 bases). V shed 6 bases and J shed 1 base, with 13 bases lying between them. The germline gives CDR1 MNHEY, CDR2 SVGEGT. This CDR3 has 15 residues. CDR3 DNA sequence: TGTGCCAGCAGCCAATCTCAGGGTTCCTACAATGAGCAGTTCTTC. This gives the protein CASSQSQGSYNEQFF.

The V and J genes are TRBV28 and TRBJ1-1; D gene ambiguous. CDR1 and CDR2 (germline): MDHEN, SYDVKM. The CDR3 is 14 amino acids. Trimming took off 6 bases at V and 5 bases at J, with 16 bases between the two ends. CDR3: CASSPAGVGTEAFF. The DNA for the CDR3 is TGTGCCAGCAGCCCGGCCGGGGTGGGGACTGAAGCTTTCTTT. The variable domain in full, with the rest retrieved from reference TRBV28 and TRBJ1-1, is DVKVTQSSRYLVKRTGEKVFLECVQDMDHENMFWYRQDPGLGLRLIYFSYDVKMKEKGDIPEGYSVSREKKERFSLILESASTNQTSMYLCASSPAGVGTEAFFGQGTRLTVV.

CDR3 sequence: CASSHRTGLSGNTIYF. CDR3 DNA sequence: TGTGCCAGCAGCCACCGGACAGGGCTATCTGGAAACACCATATATTTT. The V gene is TRBV7-8, the J gene TRBJ1-3, with TRBD1 matching 8 bases. With V trimmed by 5 bases and J by 1 base, 7 bases remained unmatched. This CDR3 spans 16 amino acids. Germline values: CDR1 SGHVS, CDR2 FQNEAQ.

The rearrangement uses TRBV6-6 and TRBJ2-7; D gene uncertain. V was pared by 0 bases and J by 0 bases, with 6 bases between. Germline CDR1 is MNHNY and CDR2 is SVGAGI (reference sequence). The CDR3 loop spans 14 amino acids. CDR3 loop: CASSYSLSSYEQYF. The CDR3 DNA reads as TGTGCCAGCAGTTACTCCCTGAGCTCCTACGAGCAGTACTTC.

This rearrangement joins TRBV5-8 to TRBJ2-7, with TRBD2 matching over 8 bases. The CDR3 length is 13 residues. CDR1 is SGHTS and CDR2 is YDEGEE in the germline V gene. J lost 3 bases, V lost 4 bases, and 3 bases had no gene match. In DNA, the CDR3 is TGTGCCAGCAGCACTAGCGGTTACTACGAGCAGTACTTC. It specifies CASSTSGYYEQYF. Full variable domain (missing parts from reference TRBV5-8 and TRBJ2-7): EAGVTQSPTHLIKTRGQQATLRCSPISGHTSVYWYQQALGLGLQFLLWYDEGEERNRGNFPPRFSGRQFPNYSSELNVNALELEDSALYLCASSTSGYYEQYFGPGTRLTVT.

This clone was recorded only once. The rearrangement joins TRBV5-1 to TRBJ2-6; no firm D call. This CDR3 is built from 15 residues. The germline CDR1 and CDR2 sequences are SGHRS and YFSETQ. V was clipped by 0 bases and J by 1 base, with 5 bases between them. The CDR3 loop is CASSLVVSGANVLTF. CDR3 bases: TGCGCCAGCAGCTTGGTAGTATCTGGGGCCAACGTCCTGACTTTC.

The chain combines TRBV6-6 with TRBJ2-1; D gene ambiguous. Germline CDR1 reads MNHNY; CDR2 reads SVGAGI (reference sequence). The CDR3 runs to 15 residues. V was cut by 0 bases and J by 0 bases, with 6 bases left in between. This chain's CDR3 is CASSYSRSSYNEQFF. CDR3 nucleotides: TGTGCCAGCAGTTACTCCCGGAGCTCCTACAATGAGCAGTTCTTC.

This rearrangement joins TRBV11-3 to TRBJ2-3, with TRBD2 identical over 7 bases. Losses at the gene ends were 3 bases for V and 0 bases for J; bases not matched to a gene: 6. Germline V lookup: CDR1 SGHNT, CDR2 YENEEA. The length of the CDR3 is 16 residues. CDR3 DNA: TGTGCCAGCAGCTTGGCGGGAGACACTAGCACAGATACGCAGTATTTT. This translates into CASSLAGDTSTDTQYF.

The chain recombines TRBV6-2 or TRBV6-3 with TRBJ1-2, with TRBD1 identical over 7 bases. Trimming took 7 bases from V and 6 from J; bases not matched to a gene: 8. The CDR3 is 13 residues long. The germline V gene encodes CDR1 MNHEY and CDR2 SVGEGT. The CDR3 loop reads CASIPGGSHGYTF. CDR3 bases: TGTGCCAGCATCCCAGGGGGTTCTCATGGCTACACCTTC.

CDR3 in DNA: TGTGCCAGCTCACCACGCAAGGGGCTTAATAATGAAAAACTGTTTTTT. Translating it yields CASSPRKGLNNEKLFF. The chain employs TRBV18 and TRBJ1-4; possible D gene TRBD1, 5 bases. Trimming removed 1 base from V and 4 bases from J, with 13 bases in between. In germline, CDR1 is KGHSH, CDR2 LQKENI. CDR3 size: 16 residues.

The gene calls are TRBV7-9 and TRBJ1-1; 7 bases agree with TRBD1. Germline V gives CDR1 SEHNR, CDR2 FQNEAQ (reference sequence). V gave up 3 bases and J gave up 2 bases; unmatched junction bases: 3. CDR3 size: 14 residues. CDR3 amino acids: CASSLGQKNTEAFF. The CDR3 region has the DNA TGTGCCAGCAGCTTGGGACAGAAAAACACTGAAGCTTTCTTT.

The rearrangement joins TRBV30 to TRBJ2-1; possibly TRBD2 for D (6 bases). V gave up 1 base and J gave up 1 base, with 14 bases separating them. The CDR3 is made up of 16 amino acids. Germline assignment: CDR1 GTSNPN and CDR2 SVGIG (reference sequence). CDR3: CAWSARGLDSYNEQFF. CDR3 nucleotide sequence: TGTGCCTGGAGTGCACGGGGACTCGATTCCTACAATGAGCAGTTCTTC.

This chain links TRBV12-3 or TRBV12-4 with TRBJ1-5; D is possibly TRBD1 (5 bases). The CDR3 runs to 13 residues. The V gene lost 4 bases and the J gene lost 4 bases, with 8 bases spanning the gap. The CDR3 DNA follows: TGTGCCAGCAGTTGGACACTGAATCAGCCCCAGCATTTT. Translated: CASSWTLNQPQHF.

The chain couples TRBV29-1 to TRBJ2-1, with TRBD2 matching 11 bases. This CDR3 is built from 14 residues. V lost 5 bases to trimming and J lost 8 bases; unmatched junction nucleotides: 8. Germline V CDR1 and CDR2: SQVTM, ANQGSEA. The CDR3, as DNA: TGCAGCGTTCAAAAACTAGCGGGAGAGGATGAGCAGTTCTTC. It encodes CSVQKLAGEDEQFF.

V usage is TRBV30 and J usage is TRBJ2-2; possible D gene TRBD2, 6 bases. This CDR3 is built from 16 residues. Germline V gives CDR1 GTSNPN, CDR2 SVGIG (reference sequence). V lost 2 bases to trimming and J lost 7 bases, with 20 bases between them. CDR3 protein: CAWSRGYRNMFGELFF. For the CDR3, the DNA is TGTGCCTGGAGTCGGGGGTATCGGAACATGTTCGGGGAGCTGTTTTTT.

This rearrangement joins TRBV30 to TRBJ1-2, with 7 bases identical to TRBD1. From germline, CDR1 is GTSNPN and CDR2 SVGIG (reference sequence). V lost 5 bases and J lost 9; bases outside the gene matches: 3. This CDR3 contains 10 residues. In DNA, the CDR3 is TGTGCCTGGGGGACAGCTCGCTACACCTTC. This codes for CAWGTARYTF.

V gene TRBV28 combines with J gene TRBJ1-2; 12 bases agree with TRBD1. The CDR3 sequence is 15 residues long. With V trimmed by 8 bases and J by 4 bases, 8 bases remained unmatched. From germline, CDR1 is MDHEN and CDR2 SYDVKM. The CDR3 here is CASRRDRGPSYGYTF. The CDR3 coding sequence is TGTGCCAGCCGGAGGGACAGGGGGCCTAGCTATGGCTACACCTTC.

This chain uses TRBV6-5 with TRBJ2-7; 11 bases align to TRBD2. The trim removed 3 bases at V and 5 bases at J, leaving 6 bases unmatched. Per germline, CDR1 MNHEY and CDR2 SVGAGI. The CDR3 consists of 15 residues. The CDR3 DNA reads as TGTGCCAGCAGTTATGAGACTAGCGGGGTCCACGAGCAGTACTTC. The encoded protein is CASSYETSGVHEQYF.

The V call is TRBV4-3, the J call TRBJ2-7, with 8 nucleotides matching TRBD1. This CDR3 has 15 residues. From germline, CDR1 is LGHNA and CDR2 YSLEER. The V and J ends lost 1 base and 2 bases, in that order; junction bases with no gene match: 4. For the CDR3, the DNA is TGCGCCAGCAGCCAAGCTCCGGGACAGGCCTACGAGCAGTACTTC. It is translated as CASSQAPGQAYEQYF.

This chain joins TRBV7-9 and TRBJ2-5, with a weak D call TRBD2 (5 bases). This CDR3 comprises 15 residues. Germline assignment: CDR1 SEHNR and CDR2 FQNEAQ (reference sequence). V shed 1 base and J shed 2 bases, with 11 bases lying between them. CDR3 sequence (DNA): TGTGCCAGCAGCTTAGGCGGTCGGACTCAAGAGACCCAGTACTTC. Protein sequence: CASSLGGRTQETQYF. Filled out from reference TRBV7-9 and TRBJ2-5, the complete variable domain reads DTGVSQNPRHKITKRGQNVTFRCDPISEHNRLYWYRQTLGQGPEFLTYFQNEAQLEKSRLLSDRFSAERPKGSFSTLEIQRTEQGDSAMYLCASSLGGRTQETQYFGPGTRLLVL.

This clone was seen only a few times. The CDR3 loop reads CASSPPDTGGNQPQHF. In DNA form, the CDR3 reads TGTGCCAGCAGCCCGCCGGATACAGGGGGCAATCAGCCCCAGCATTTT. V is TRBV7-9 and J is TRBJ1-5; 7 bases line up with TRBD1. There are 16 residues in the CDR3. The ends lost 5 bases at V and 2 bases at J; junction bases unmatched: 9. CDR1 and CDR2 (germline): SEHNR, FQNEAQ (reference sequence).

V and J are TRBV29-1 and TRBJ1-2; 7 bases are a match to TRBD1. CDR1 SQVTM and CDR2 ANQGSEA come from the germline V gene. Trimming took 4 bases from V and 2 from J; bases not matched to a gene: 7. The CDR3 loop spans 14 amino acids. The CDR3 DNA follows: TGCAGCGTTGGGGGACAGAATGAGAACTATGGCTACACCTTC. This translates into CSVGGQNENYGYTF.

The CDR3 DNA follows: TGTGCCAGCAGCATAACCTCACAGGGCACAGATACGCAGTATTTT. Encoded protein: CASSITSQGTDTQYF. The chain has TRBV11-2 and TRBJ2-3, with D possibly TRBD1 on 5 matching bases. This CDR3 comprises 15 residues. Germline V gene lookup returns CDR1 SGHAT and CDR2 FQNNGV. Trimming left V 5 bases short and J 1 base short, with 13 bases between.

The genes are TRBV24-1 and TRBJ2-1, with TRBD2 matching over 10 bases. The CDR3 consists of 14 residues. Germline CDR1 KGHDR, CDR2 SFDVKD. Trimming cost V 5 bases and J 6 bases; bases outside gene matches: 3. The DNA of the CDR3 is TGTGCCACCAGTGGTACTAGCGGGGTCAATGAGCAGTTCTTC. It is translated as CATSGTSGVNEQFF.

The rearrangement links TRBV30 to TRBJ2-7, with 7 bases that match TRBD2. The junction had 11 bases not matched to a gene; V was cut back by 3 bases and J by 3 bases. This CDR3 is built from 15 residues. Germline loops: CDR1 GTSNPN, CDR2 SVGIG (reference sequence). The CDR3 bases are TGTGCCTGGAGCAAACTGGGAGGGATTGGCTACGAGCAGTACTTC. Its translation: CAWSKLGGIGYEQYF.

The chain couples TRBV4-1 to TRBJ2-3; 8 bases align to TRBD2. The CDR3 has 17 residues. Germline loops: CDR1 MGHRA, CDR2 YSYEKL. Trimming took 0 bases from V and 4 from J; bases not matched to a gene: 9. The CDR3 spells CASSQEWQRELADTQYF. In DNA form, the CDR3 reads TGCGCCAGCAGCCAAGAATGGCAGCGGGAGCTCGCAGATACGCAGTATTTT.